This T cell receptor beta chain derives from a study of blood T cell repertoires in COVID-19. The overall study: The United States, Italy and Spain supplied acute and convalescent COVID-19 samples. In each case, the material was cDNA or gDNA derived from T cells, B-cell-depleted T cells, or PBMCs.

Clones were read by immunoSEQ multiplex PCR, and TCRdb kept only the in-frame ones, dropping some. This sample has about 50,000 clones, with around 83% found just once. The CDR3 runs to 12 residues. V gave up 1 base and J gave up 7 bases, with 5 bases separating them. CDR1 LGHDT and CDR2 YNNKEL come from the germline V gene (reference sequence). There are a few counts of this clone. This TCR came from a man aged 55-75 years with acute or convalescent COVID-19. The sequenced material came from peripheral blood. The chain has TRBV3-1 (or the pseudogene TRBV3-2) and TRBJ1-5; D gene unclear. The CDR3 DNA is TGTGCCAGCAGCCAAGGCAGGCAGCCCCAGCATTTT. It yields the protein CASSQGRQPQHF.